These 14 T cell receptor beta chains share one sample of origin, sequenced in a study of CD8 T cells in Susac syndrome. When the RNA was reverse transcribed, random hexamers were used with an input of roughly 0.5 to 1 ug. From the immunoSEQ multiplex PCR reads, TCRdb called clonotypes with MiXCR, one entry per CDR3 protein. Altogether over 350,000 distinct CDR3 sequences are present, approximately 85% being singletons, with the ten largest covering roughly 0.1%. Source material: CD8+ T cells from PBMCs. The receptor set was obtained from a human donor with multiple sclerosis.

This chain uses TRBV9 with TRBJ1-2; D is unresolved. V lost 0 bases to trimming and J lost 7 bases, with 10 bases between them. The CDR3 is made up of 13 amino acids. Germline CDR1 is SGDLS and CDR2 is YYNGEE. DNA for the CDR3: TGTGCCAGCAGCGTAGTTCCATCAGTTGGCTACACCTTC. This sequence encodes CASSVVPSVGYTF.

The chain carries TRBV4-1 and TRBJ2-1, with D tentatively TRBD1 or TRBD2 (6 bases each). Germline CDR1 is MGHRA and CDR2 is YSYEKL. Trimming removed 0 bases at V and 3 bases at J, with 9 bases between. The CDR3 spans 15 residues. The CDR3 nucleotides are TGCGCCAGCAGCCAAGACGGGGGCCTCTACAATGAGCAGTTCTTC. This gives the protein CASSQDGGLYNEQFF.

This rearrangement joins TRBV6-5 to TRBJ2-7; D is perhaps TRBD1 (5 bases). The ends were cut back, 4 bases at V and 1 base at J, with 11 bases in the middle. The CDR3 contains 14 residues. Germline CDR1 MNHEY, CDR2 SVGAGI. The CDR3 nucleotides read TGTGCCAGCAGTTTCAGACAGTTATCCTACGAGCAGTACTTC. Its protein product is CASSFRQLSYEQYF.

This clonotype was picked up a small number of times. The V gene is TRBV19, the J gene TRBJ2-3; 12 positions match TRBD2. Germline CDR1 and CDR2: LNHDA and SQIVND (reference sequence). The CDR3 runs to 15 residues. The V and J ends lost 3 bases and 5 bases, in that order; junction bases with no gene match: 3. In DNA form, the CDR3 reads TGTGCCAGTAGTATTTTACTAGCGGGAGGAGATACGCAGTATTTT. This encodes CASSILLAGGDTQYF.

The chain joins TRBV9 to TRBJ1-3, with 7 bases fitting TRBD1. The germline V gene has CDR1 SGDLS and CDR2 YYNGEE. J gave up 3 bases and V 0 bases, and 3 bases lay outside the gene matches. The CDR3 extends over 15 amino acids. In nucleotides, the CDR3 is TGTGCCAGCAGCGTAGGCCAGGGGGGTGGAAACACCATATATTTT. Its translation: CASSVGQGGGNTIYF. Full variable domain (remainder filled in from reference TRBV9 and TRBJ1-3): DSGVTQTPKHLITATGQRVTLRCSPRSGDLSVYWYQQSLDQGLQFLIQYYNGEERAKGNILERFSAQQFPDLHSELNLSSLELGDSALYFCASSVGQGGGNTIYFGEGSWLTVV.

This clonotype was recorded only once. This rearrangement joins TRBV27 to TRBJ2-6; no reliable D call. This CDR3 has 15 amino acids. V was shortened by 5 bases and J by 2 bases, with 10 bases between the two germline ends. Germline V gene sequence: CDR1 MNHEY, CDR2 SMNVEV (reference sequence). CDR3 in amino acids: CASSTERAGANVLTF. In DNA form, the CDR3 reads TGTGCCAGCAGTACGGAGAGAGCTGGGGCCAACGTCCTGACTTTC.

This chain links TRBV27 with TRBJ1-5; no definite D call. Trimming pared 6 bases from V and 7 bases from J, leaving 16 bases between. In germline, CDR1 is MNHEY, CDR2 SMNVEV (reference sequence). This CDR3 has 14 residues. CDR3 sequence reads: CASSLGGQNQPQHF. The CDR3 DNA sequence: TGTGCCAGCAGCTTGGGTGGGCAGAACCAGCCCCAGCATTTT.

This rearrangement joins TRBV9 to TRBJ2-1; a weak D match, TRBD2 (6 bases). The CDR3 is 12 residues long. CDR1 SGDLS and CDR2 YYNGEE come from the germline V gene. V dropped 6 bases and J dropped 8 bases, with 12 bases sitting between them. The CDR3 sequence: CASTSAGHEQFF. The CDR3 bases are TGTGCCAGCACTTCGGCGGGACATGAGCAGTTCTTC. The full variable domain, its missing parts supplied by reference TRBV9 and TRBJ2-1, is DSGVTQTPKHLITATGQRVTLRCSPRSGDLSVYWYQQSLDQGLQFLIQYYNGEERAKGNILERFSAQQFPDLHSELNLSSLELGDSALYFCASTSAGHEQFFGPGTRLTVL.

This clonotype was observed once. J is TRBJ2-6 and V is TRBV27; no definite D call. V lost 4 bases and J lost 3, with 10 bases in between. The germline V gene encodes CDR1 MNHEY and CDR2 SMNVEV (reference sequence). The CDR3 totals 15 residues. CDR3 in amino acids: CASSSWTGGANVLTF. The CDR3, as DNA: TGTGCCAGCAGTTCCTGGACGGGTGGGGCCAACGTCCTGACTTTC.

This chain joins TRBV21-1 and TRBJ2-5; no check of the table's D call, TRBD1, against the DNA was made. TRBV21-1 is described as a pseudogene. The CDR3 runs 15 residues. The CDR3 region has the DNA TGTGCCAGCATTCTTATCATGGGGCTTCATAAGACCCAGTACTTC. Translated: CASILIMGLHKTQYF.

The chain couples TRBV4-1 to TRBJ1-5; D unresolved. The CDR3 loop spans 15 amino acids. Per germline, CDR1 MGHRA and CDR2 YSYEKL. V lost 0 bases and J lost 4, with 10 bases in between. The CDR3 DNA reads TGCGCCAGCAGCCAAGACTTACCCTTTAATCAGCCCCAGCATTTT. This encodes CASSQDLPFNQPQHF.

The chain couples TRBV20-1 to TRBJ2-7; D is perhaps TRBD2 (5 bases). The CDR3 length is 13 residues. The V gene's germline CDR1 is DFQATT and CDR2 SNEGSKA (reference sequence). V was trimmed by 6 bases and J by 4 bases, leaving 16 bases between them. The CDR3 here is CSAILRSGYEQYF. CDR3 DNA: TGCAGTGCCATCCTCAGATCGGGGTACGAGCAGTACTTC.

This sequence joins TRBV11-2 and TRBJ2-1; possible D gene TRBD2, 5 bases. CDR1 is SGHAT, CDR2 FQNNGV, per germline. Trimming took off 0 bases at V and 7 bases at J, with 7 bases between the two ends. The CDR3 totals 13 residues. This CDR3 reads CASSLESGNEQFF. In DNA, the CDR3 is TGTGCCAGCAGCTTAGAATCGGGGAATGAGCAGTTCTTC.

The gene calls are TRBV25-1 and TRBJ2-1; TRBD1 might be the D (5 bases). The CDR3 has 11 residues. CDR1 is MGHDK and CDR2 is SYGVNS in the germline V gene. V dropped 7 bases and J dropped 9 bases, with 10 bases sitting between them. The CDR3 spells CASKLGAEQFF. CDR3 coding DNA: TGTGCCAGCAAGTTAGGGGCTGAGCAGTTCTTC.